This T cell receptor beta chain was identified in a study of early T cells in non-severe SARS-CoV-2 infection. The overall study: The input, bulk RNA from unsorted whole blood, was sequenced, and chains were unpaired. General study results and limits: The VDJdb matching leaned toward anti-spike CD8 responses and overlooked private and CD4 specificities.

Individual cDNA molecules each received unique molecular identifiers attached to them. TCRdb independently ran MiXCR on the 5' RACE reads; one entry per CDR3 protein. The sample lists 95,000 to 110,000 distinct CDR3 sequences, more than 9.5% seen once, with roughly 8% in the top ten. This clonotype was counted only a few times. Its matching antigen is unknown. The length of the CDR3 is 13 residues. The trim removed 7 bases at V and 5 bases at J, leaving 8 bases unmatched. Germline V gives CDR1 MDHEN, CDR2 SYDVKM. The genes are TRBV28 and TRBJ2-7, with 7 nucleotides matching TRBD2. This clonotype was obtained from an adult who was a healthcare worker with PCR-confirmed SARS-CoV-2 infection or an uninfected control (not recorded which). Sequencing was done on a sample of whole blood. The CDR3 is CASTLSGVHEQYF. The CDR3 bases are TGTGCCAGCACCCTAAGCGGGGTCCACGAGCAGTACTTC. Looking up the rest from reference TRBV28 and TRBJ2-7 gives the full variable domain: DVKVTQSSRYLVKRTGEKVFLECVQDMDHENMFWYRQDPGLGLRLIYFSYDVKMKEKGDIPEGYSVSREKKERFSLILESASTNQTSMYLCASTLSGVHEQYFGPGTRLTVT.